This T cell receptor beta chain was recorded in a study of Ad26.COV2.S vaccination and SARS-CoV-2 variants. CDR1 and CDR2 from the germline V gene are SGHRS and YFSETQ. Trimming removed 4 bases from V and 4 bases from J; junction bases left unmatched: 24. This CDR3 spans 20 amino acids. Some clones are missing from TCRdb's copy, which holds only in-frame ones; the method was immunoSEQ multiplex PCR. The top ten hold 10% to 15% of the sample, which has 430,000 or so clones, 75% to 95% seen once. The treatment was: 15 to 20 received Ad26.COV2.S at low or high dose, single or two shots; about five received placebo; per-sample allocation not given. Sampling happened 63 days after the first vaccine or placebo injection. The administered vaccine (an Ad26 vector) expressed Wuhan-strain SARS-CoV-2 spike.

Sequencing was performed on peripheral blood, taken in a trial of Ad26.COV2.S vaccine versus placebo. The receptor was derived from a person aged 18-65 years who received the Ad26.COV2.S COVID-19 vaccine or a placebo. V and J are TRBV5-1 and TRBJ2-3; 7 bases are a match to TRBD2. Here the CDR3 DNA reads TGCGCCAGCAGCCGCCCCAGGAACCCTAGCGGTTCCGACGGCCCAGATACGCAGTATTTT. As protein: CASSRPRNPSGSDGPDTQYF.